Here is one TCR beta chain with its context. Its specificity is unknown. The PCR had 60 Vbeta and 13 Jbeta primers. TCRdb keeps only in-frame clones here, not all; method: immunoSEQ multiplex PCR. The data contain around 150,000 clones, roughly four fifths of them singletons. This record belongs to a study of cytomegalovirus exposure and HLA in healthy donors. General study points: Later analysis showed TCR association rates varying by HLA locus, highest for DRB1 and lowest for HLA-C. Among TCR beta chains, those listed as cytomegalovirus-associated numbered about 160. For TCR beta chains, V- and J-gene trimming was later linked to a missense DCLRE1C variant. Three of the chains that were CMV-associated were confirmed in vitro to be specific for CMV antigens.

Specimen: PBMCs. This TCR was sampled from a man under 40 in good health and CMV-seronegative.

DNA of the CDR3: TGCAGCGCACTGACAGGTTCCACTGAAGCTTTCTTT. Translating gives CSALTGSTEAFF. The chain couples TRBV29-1 to TRBJ1-1, with a possible D match to TRBD1 (6 bases). The CDR3 consists of 12 residues. Trimming removed 7 bases from V and 4 bases from J, with 13 bases in between. Germline assignment: CDR1 SQVTM and CDR2 ANQGSEA.